This T cell receptor beta chain was recovered during a study of blood T cells in healthy people across ages. Study overall: Per two T cells, template switching captured roughly one barcoded beta molecule. Broader study findings: A strong correlation between TCR beta diversity and naive T cell percentage was seen.

PCR was performed a second time for roughly 7 to 11 cycles using a sample-barcoded 5' primer and a J-beta primer mix. Each CDR3 protein gets one entry after TCRdb re-called the 5' RACE reads with MiXCR. Of over 950,000 distinct CDR3 sequences listed, more than 30% are singletons. Per individual sample, total RNA of at least 5 micrograms was extracted. The germline V gene has CDR1 MNHEY and CDR2 SVGEGT. This CDR3 has 17 residues. Trimming stripped 5 bases from V and 4 bases from J, with 23 bases between. A word on this clonotype: Its antigen is currently unknown.

The gene calls are TRBV6-2 or TRBV6-3 and TRBJ1-2, with D possibly matching TRBD1 (5 bases). Specimen: blood. The receptor was isolated from a man aged 18 to 30 in good health. The CDR3 region has the DNA TGTGCCAGCAGTGTGATGCTCCGGGCTGCTGGGGGCTATGGCTACACCTTC. This encodes CASSVMLRAAGGYGYTF.